The clone carrying this TCR beta chain was seen a handful of times. Researchers ran the PCR with 60 Vbeta and 13 Jbeta primers. Sequencing was performed with immunoSEQ multiplex PCR; in TCRdb, only in-frame clones are kept and a portion is missing. In the table there are 140,000 to 150,000 clones, 78% of which are singletons. The data were taken from a study of cytomegalovirus exposure and HLA in healthy donors. CDR3 size: 14 residues. Trimming pared 4 bases from V and 4 bases from J, leaving 14 bases between. Germline-derived CDR1 and CDR2 are SGHDT and YYEEEE. Sequencing was performed on PBMCs. This chain uses TRBV5-6 with TRBJ1-1, with D possibly being TRBD1 (5 bases). The TCR was taken from a female donor in good health and CMV-seronegative. The CDR3 nucleotides are TGTGCCAGCAGCCGCCCCGGGGGGTCCACTGAAGCTTTCTTT. It codes for CASSRPGGSTEAFF. The full variable domain, with the rest looked up from reference TRBV5-6 and TRBJ1-1, is DAGVTQSPTHLIKTRGQQVTLRCSPKSGHDTVSWYQQALGQGPQFIFQYYEEEERQRGNFPDRFSGHQFPNYSSELNVNALLLGDSALYLCASSRPGGSTEAFFGQGTRLTVV.